A single sample is the source of the 10 T cell receptor beta chains below, sequenced in a study of T cell repertoires in cytomegalovirus infection. These receptors are not linked to any known antigen. Using its own MiXCR run on the reads, TCRdb lists one record per CDR3 protein. This sample carries about 830,000 distinct CDR3 sequences, about 30% of them seen once, and the ten largest clones take around 12%. The sample in question was cultured CD8+ T cells from PBMCs, obtained from culture after CMV antigen stimulation. The receptors stem from a human donor in good health (CMV status not recorded). Some clones in this sample may be carry-over from other donors' samples.

The chain is built from TRBV4-1 and TRBJ2-2, with 9 bases fitting TRBD1. The CDR3 length is 17 residues. Germline CDR1 MGHRA, CDR2 YSYEKL. Trimming at V came to 5 bases and at J to 1 base, leaving 8 bases not matched to a gene. CDR3: CASSVFPGQGNTGELFF. CDR3 sequence (DNA): TGCGCCAGCAGCGTATTTCCGGGACAGGGGAACACCGGGGAGCTGTTTTTT.

CDR3 nucleotides: TGTGCCAGCAGCCCCCCGGAACGACAGGGGACCTACGAGCAGTACTTC. It yields the protein CASSPPERQGTYEQYF. The rearrangement links TRBV7-9 to TRBJ2-7; the match to TRBD1 covers 8 bases. This CDR3 is built from 16 residues. With V trimmed by 5 bases and J by 2 bases, 11 bases remained unmatched. Germline assignment: CDR1 SEHNR and CDR2 FQNEAQ (reference sequence).

The chain couples TRBV6-1 to TRBJ1-5, with D unresolved. This CDR3 has 14 amino acids. V lost 8 bases, J lost 4 bases, and 15 bases lay in between. Germline assignment: CDR1 MNHNS and CDR2 SASEGT. In DNA, the CDR3 is TGTGCCAGCGGCCCCATGTCCACTAATCAGCCCCAGCATTTT. Its protein is CASGPMSTNQPQHF.

In this sample, this clonotype turned up a few times. The V gene is TRBV7-3, the J gene TRBJ2-1, with D hard to call. The CDR3 runs to 13 residues. Germline V gene sequence: CDR1 SGHTA, CDR2 FQGTGA. The V end was cut by 3 bases, the J end by 8 bases, with 11 bases between. The chain's CDR3 is CASSLDLLYEQFF. CDR3 bases: TGTGCCAGCAGCTTGGACCTTTTGTATGAGCAGTTCTTC.

This clonotype has only one observation. The genes are TRBV2 and TRBJ2-2; D is tentatively TRBD1 or TRBD2 (5 bases each). Germline CDR1 SNHLY, CDR2 FYNNEI. V was cut by 2 bases and J by 5 bases, with 15 bases left in between. The CDR3 spans 16 residues. The CDR3: CASSEHRGVITGELFF. CDR3 coding DNA: TGTGCCAGCAGTGAACATCGAGGGGTAATTACCGGGGAGCTGTTTTTT.

This clonotype was observed a handful of times. This rearrangement joins TRBV6-2 or TRBV6-3 to TRBJ1-2, with D possibly being TRBD1 (6 bases). With 1 base removed from V and 4 bases from J, the gap between germline ends came to 19 bases. CDR3 size: 17 residues. Germline-derived CDR1 and CDR2 are MNHEY and SVGEGT. The CDR3, as DNA: TGTGCCAGCAGTTACTTCGGTCGGGGGCAACGCAGCTATGGCTACACCTTC. It is translated as CASSYFGRGQRSYGYTF.

This clonotype was recorded at least ten times. V is TRBV7-8 and J is TRBJ2-3; 13 nucleotides align to TRBD2. The CDR3 totals 18 residues. From germline, CDR1 is SGHVS and CDR2 FQNEAQ. Germline trimming cut 2 bases from V and 2 bases from J; bases unmatched to any gene: 7. The CDR3 region has the DNA TGTGCCAGCAGCTTACCGGGACTAGCGGGGATTTTCACAGATACGCAGTATTTT. Protein: CASSLPGLAGIFTDTQYF.

The chain recombines TRBV7-9 with TRBJ2-1, with TRBD2 matching over 9 bases. V shed 5 bases, J shed 8 bases, and the junction held 7 bases outside the gene matches. The CDR3 is made up of 14 amino acids. Germline V CDR1 and CDR2: SEHNR, FQNEAQ (reference sequence). CDR3: CASSPLAGFDEQFF. The CDR3 coding sequence is TGTGCCAGCAGCCCTCTAGCGGGGTTCGATGAGCAGTTCTTC.

The sample holds one count of this clonotype. This sequence joins TRBV20-1 and TRBJ2-3; 10 nucleotides agree with TRBD2. This CDR3 region has 14 residues. The germline CDR1 and CDR2 sequences are DFQATT and SNEGSKA (reference sequence). The V segment lost 6 bases and the J segment 6 bases; nucleotides outside the gene matches: 9. The CDR3 DNA is TGCAGTGCCCGGGGAGCGGGGGGGGAGGATACGCAGTATTTT. Translating gives CSARGAGGEDTQYF.

Concerning this clonotype itself: A read error may produce the germline difference seen at one junction end. The chain uses TRBV5-5 and TRBJ2-7; perhaps TRBD1 as D (6 bases). Germline CDR1 SGHKS, CDR2 YYEKEE (reference sequence). CDR3 length equals 14 residues. The CDR3 bases are TGTGCCAGCAGACCGGACAGAGAAGTCCACGAGCAGTACTTT. It codes for CASRPDREVHEQYF.